This T cell receptor (beta chain) came from a study of identical twins. Regarding the study as a whole: Fewer insertions characterized abundant cord blood beta clonotypes, whereas memory repertoires showed none. In zero-insertion analyses, partial confounding could arise from invariant MAIT and iNKT cells.

TCRdb re-called the 5' RACE reads through MiXCR, storing one row per CDR3 protein. The table includes about 150,000 distinct CDR3 sequences, roughly 3.2% detected once. This clonotype was picked up many times. The antigen is undetermined. Germline trimming cut 0 bases from V and 7 bases from J; bases unmatched to any gene: 4. CDR1 is SGHDT and CDR2 is YYEEEE in the germline V gene. There are 14 residues in the CDR3. Material: memory T cells sorted from blood. The V and J genes are TRBV5-6 and TRBJ2-1; 7 bases match TRBD2. This receptor was taken from a man between 18 and 29 years old in good health. The CDR3 here is CASSLASGTNEQFF. The CDR3 DNA sequence: TGTGCCAGCAGCTTGGCTAGCGGCACGAATGAGCAGTTCTTC.